The 20 T cell receptor beta chains presented below share a single source sample, sequenced in a study of OX40 agonist ivuxolimab in advanced cancers. Assay: immunoSEQ multiplex PCR; the TCRdb copy retains only in-frame clones and omits some. In the table there are about 70,000 clones, around 88% of which are singletons. The sequenced sample was CD4+ or CD8+ T cells sorted from blood, obtained in a trial of the OX40 agonist ivuxolimab. The origin of the receptors is an adult with an advanced solid tumor such as melanoma, head and neck, liver or kidney cancer.

The CDR3 nucleotides read TGTGCCTGGACGCGGGGGGCGCCCACCGGGGAGCTGTTTTTT. Amino acids: CAWTRGAPTGELFF. The chain joins TRBV30 to TRBJ2-2; 8 bases match TRBD2. V lost 4 bases to trimming and J lost 4 bases; unmatched junction nucleotides: 5. CDR1 is GTSNPN and CDR2 is SVGIG in the germline V gene (reference sequence). This CDR3 comprises 14 residues.

CDR3 region: CASSDQLGGGDNNYGYTF. For the CDR3, the DNA is TGTGCCAGCAGTGATCAACTGGGGGGAGGGGACAATAACTATGGCTACACCTTC. This rearrangement joins TRBV25-1 to TRBJ1-2, with D perhaps TRBD1 (6 bases). This CDR3 spans 18 amino acids. V lost 3 bases to trimming and J lost 1 base, with 21 bases between them. Germline values: CDR1 MGHDK, CDR2 SYGVNS.

The chain has TRBV6-4 and TRBJ1-1; 11 positions agree with TRBD1. CDR1 is MRHNA and CDR2 is SNTAGT in the germline V gene. The ends lost 2 bases at V and 4 bases at J; junction bases unmatched: 0. CDR3 length: 14 residues. In DNA form, the CDR3 reads TGTGCCAGCAGTGACGGGACAGGGGGCACTGAAGCTTTCTTT. Residues: CASSDGTGGTEAFF.

This clone was detected only once. The J gene is TRBJ2-1, the V gene TRBV9; 10 positions match TRBD1. This CDR3 region has 14 residues. Germline CDR1 reads SGDLS; CDR2 reads YYNGEE. Unmatched junction bases numbered 5, after V lost 4 bases and J lost 7 bases. This CDR3 is CASSPMGQGNEQFF. The CDR3 DNA reads as TGTGCCAGCAGCCCGATGGGACAGGGGAATGAGCAGTTCTTC.

The chain employs TRBV2 and TRBJ2-4; 9 bases match TRBD1. There are 15 residues in the CDR3. Germline V gives CDR1 SNHLY, CDR2 FYNNEI. V trimming: 5 bases; J trimming: 8 bases; junction bases outside the gene matches: 10. CDR3 region: CASSLLTGGLDIQYF. For the CDR3, the DNA is TGTGCCAGCAGTCTGTTAACAGGGGGCTTGGACATTCAGTACTTC.

The gene calls are TRBV5-4 and TRBJ1-2, with 10 bases identical to TRBD1. Germline loops: CDR1 SGHNT, CDR2 YYREEE (reference sequence). J gave up 0 bases and V 4 bases, and 6 bases lay outside the gene matches. The CDR3 has 16 amino acids. In DNA form, the CDR3 reads TGTGCCAGCAGCCCGGGACAGGGGACAACTAACTATGGCTACACCTTC. It translates to CASSPGQGTTNYGYTF.

The chain carries TRBV6-1 and TRBJ1-2; 12 bases align to TRBD1. J gave up 13 bases and V 6 bases, and 9 bases lay outside the gene matches. Germline V gene lookup returns CDR1 MNHNS and CDR2 SASEGT. The CDR3 covers 13 residues. The CDR3 sequence: CASSSGDRGLGTF. The CDR3 region has the DNA TGTGCCAGCAGCTCCGGGGACAGGGGGCTTGGCACCTTC.

The chain couples TRBV6-5 to TRBJ1-3, with D possibly TRBD1 on 6 matching bases. There are 14 residues in the CDR3. Trimming took off 2 bases at V and 4 bases at J, with 9 bases between the two ends. In germline, CDR1 is MNHEY, CDR2 SVGAGI. The CDR3 spells CASSYGQRGNTIYF. The DNA of the CDR3 is TGTGCCAGCAGTTACGGACAGAGAGGAAACACCATATATTTT.

The CDR3 bases are TGCAGCGCTCGGACAGGGGGCCCCTACGAGCAGTACTTC. It specifies CSARTGGPYEQYF. The gene calls are TRBV29-1 and TRBJ2-7; 11 nucleotides agree with TRBD1. CDR1 and CDR2 (germline): SQVTM, ANQGSEA. The J segment lost 2 bases and the V segment lost 7 bases, leaving 4 bases of the junction unmatched. This CDR3 has 13 amino acids.

This chain connects TRBV5-5 to TRBJ2-7; the match to TRBD2 covers 15 bases. The length of the CDR3 is 16 residues. The V segment lost 3 bases and the J segment 7 bases; nucleotides outside the gene matches: 8. Germline V gives CDR1 SGHKS, CDR2 YYEKEE (reference sequence). CDR3 residues: CASSYGLAGGTGEQYF. In nucleotides, the CDR3 is TGTGCCAGCAGCTACGGACTAGCGGGAGGGACGGGGGAGCAGTACTTC. The whole variable domain, filled in from reference TRBV5-5 and TRBJ2-7, reads DAGVTQSPTHLIKTRGQQVTLRCSPISGHKSVSWYQQVLGQGPQFIFQYYEKEERGRGNFPDRFSARQFPNYSSELNVNALLLGDSALYLCASSYGLAGGTGEQYFGPGTRLTVT.

CDR3 amino acids: CASSSGPQETQYF. CDR3 sequence (DNA): TGCGCCAGCAGCTCGGGCCCGCAAGAGACCCAGTACTTC. The rearrangement links TRBV5-1 to TRBJ2-5; D remains unclear. Deletions cut 3 bases from V and 2 bases from J, with 8 bases between. The germline V gene has CDR1 SGHRS and CDR2 YFSETQ. The CDR3 loop spans 13 amino acids.

This rearrangement joins TRBV5-4 to TRBJ1-1, with D hard to call. V was cut by 0 bases and J by 2 bases, with 8 bases left in between. The CDR3 consists of 14 residues. Germline V lookup: CDR1 SGHNT, CDR2 YYREEE (reference sequence). The DNA for the CDR3 is TGTGCCAGCAGCTTGGCTGACCCCAACACTGAAGCTTTCTTT. Its protein is CASSLADPNTEAFF.

This clone showed up just once. The V call is TRBV5-1, the J call TRBJ2-7; D is possibly TRBD2 (6 bases). Germline loops: CDR1 SGHRS, CDR2 YFSETQ. Trimming took 1 base from V and 2 from J, leaving 13 bases between them. The CDR3 spans 15 residues. CDR3 coding DNA: TGCGCCAGCAGCTTGAGTTCGGCTAGCGCCTACGAGCAGTACTTC. Its protein product is CASSLSSASAYEQYF.

The chain uses TRBV7-2 and TRBJ2-1, with TRBD2 matching 12 bases. Germline CDR1 reads SGHTA; CDR2 reads FQGNSA. The junction had 9 bases not matched to a gene; V was cut back by 5 bases and J by 10 bases. The CDR3 runs to 15 residues. CDR3 nucleotides: TGTGCCAGCAGCCAGGACACTAGCGGGGGGAGGGAGCAGTTCTTC. Translating it yields CASSQDTSGGREQFF. The full variable domain, its missing parts supplied by reference TRBV7-2 and TRBJ2-1, is GAGVSQSPSNKVTEKGKDVELRCDPISGHTALYWYRQSLGQGLEFLIYFQGNSAPDKSGLPSDRFSAERTGGSVSTLTIQRTQQEDSAVYLCASSQDTSGGREQFFGPGTRLTVL.

This clone was counted a single time. The chain carries TRBV6-4 and TRBJ2-3; D gene uncertain. The length of the CDR3 is 13 residues. Trimming took off 9 bases at V and 5 bases at J, with 15 bases between the two ends. The germline gives CDR1 MRHNA, CDR2 SNTAGT. CDR3 residues: CASSPIKGDTQYF. CDR3 nucleotide sequence: TGTGCCAGTAGCCCGATAAAGGGAGATACGCAGTATTTT.

The V and J genes are TRBV6-5 and TRBJ1-2; D remains unclear. The germline CDR1 and CDR2 sequences are MNHEY and SVGAGI. This CDR3 contains 12 residues. The germline V and J ends were trimmed by 6 bases and 8 bases, with 13 bases remaining between them. This CDR3 is CASSTMRSGYTF. CDR3 DNA: TGTGCCAGCAGCACCATGAGGTCCGGCTACACCTTC.

In its sample, this clone was seen once. J is TRBJ2-5 and V is TRBV12-5; 9 bases fit TRBD1. This CDR3 contains 13 residues. The germline V gene encodes CDR1 LGHNT and CDR2 FRNRAP. Losses at the gene ends were 5 bases for V and 4 bases for J; bases not matched to a gene: 2. CDR3 amino acids: CASGVGQGETQYF. The DNA for the CDR3 is TGTGCTAGTGGTGTGGGACAGGGAGAGACCCAGTACTTC.

The chain employs TRBV5-4 and TRBJ2-3; TRBD2 matches at 8 bases. Looked up from germline, CDR1 is SGHNT and CDR2 is YYREEE (reference sequence). This CDR3 comprises 15 residues. After removal of 2 bases from V and 6 bases from J, the junction contained 8 bases not matched to a gene. CDR3 loop: CASSLAGAPRDTQYF. DNA of the CDR3: TGTGCCAGCAGCTTAGCGGGAGCCCCAAGGGATACGCAGTATTTT.

This chain uses TRBV18 with TRBJ2-5; TRBD1 is a possible D gene (5 bases). Between the trimmed V and J ends, which lost 6 bases and 1 base, there was a span of 9 bases. The CDR3 spans 13 residues. The germline V gene has CDR1 KGHSH and CDR2 LQKENI. CDR3 sequence: CASSPDSQETQYF. The CDR3 coding sequence is TGTGCCAGCTCCCCCGACAGCCAAGAGACCCAGTACTTC.

This clone was recorded only once. This chain connects TRBV5-1 to TRBJ1-1, with TRBD1 matching over 7 bases. The V and J ends lost 0 bases and 5 bases, in that order; junction bases with no gene match: 4. The germline V gene has CDR1 SGHRS and CDR2 YFSETQ. This CDR3 has 14 amino acids. CDR3 loop: CASSLATGQTEAFF. The CDR3 coding sequence is TGCGCCAGCAGCTTGGCGACAGGGCAGACTGAAGCTTTCTTT. The full variable domain, rest sourced from reference TRBV5-1 and TRBJ1-1, is KAGVTQTPRYLIKTRGQQVTLSCSPISGHRSVSWYQQTPGQGLQFLFEYFSETQRNKGNFPGRFSGRQFSNSRSEMNVSTLELGDSALYLCASSLATGQTEAFFGQGTRLTVV.